This entry lists 21 T cell receptor beta chains sequenced from one sample in a study of identical twins. TCRdb itself ran the 5' RACE reads through MiXCR, one entry per CDR3 protein. The sample records approximately 1.8 million distinct CDR3 sequences, about 32% being singletons. Sample: cord blood. These receptors all come from a newborn girl in good health.

On this clonotype: A much larger clone is a single base away; this may be a read error. The gene calls are TRBV25-1 and TRBJ2-7, with 11 bases fitting TRBD2. This CDR3 spans 17 amino acids. The ends lost 3 bases at V and 7 bases at J; junction bases unmatched: 14. Germline V gene data show CDR1 as MGHDK and CDR2 as SYGVNS. In nucleotides, the CDR3 is TGTGCCAGCAGTGACTATGTAGCGGGGGGGCTCTACAATGAGCAGTACTTC. It encodes CASSDYVAGGLYNEQYF.

V and J are TRBV6-5 and TRBJ1-3; a weak D match, TRBD1 (5 bases). The germline CDR1 and CDR2 sequences are MNHEY and SVGAGI. V was trimmed by 0 bases and J by 3 bases, leaving 15 bases between them. This CDR3 contains 17 residues. CDR3 nucleotides: TGTGCCAGCAGTTACTCAAGGAGACAGCGATATGGAAACACCATATATTTT. Translation: CASSYSRRQRYGNTIYF.

The chain carries TRBV21-1 and TRBJ1-1; TRBD1 was called by the table and not checked on the DNA. TRBV21-1 is tagged as a pseudogene. CDR3 length: 17 residues. The CDR3 here is CASSKDGTGGMNTEAFF. CDR3 bases: TGTGCCAGCAGCAAAGACGGGACAGGGGGCATGAACACTGAAGCTTTCTTT.

On this clonotype: With a far larger clone one base away, a read error is the likely cause. The chain carries TRBV28 and TRBJ1-2; D possibly corresponds to TRBD1 (5 bases). The CDR3 consists of 11 residues. Germline V gene lookup returns CDR1 MDHEN and CDR2 SYDVKM. CDR3: CSSSLGDGYTF. The CDR3 nucleotides read TGTTCCAGCAGTTTGGGGGATGGCTACACCTTC.

The rearrangement joins TRBV13 to TRBJ2-7; 12 nucleotides line up with TRBD2. The ends lost 4 bases at V and 9 bases at J; junction bases unmatched: 10. Germline V CDR1 and CDR2: PRHDT, FYEKMQ (reference sequence). The CDR3 totals 15 residues. CDR3 protein: CASSSWTSGDAWQYF. The CDR3, as DNA: TGTGCCAGCAGCTCATGGACTAGCGGGGATGCGTGGCAGTACTTC.

V usage is TRBV5-1 and J usage is TRBJ2-1; 9 bases agree with TRBD2. Per germline, CDR1 SGHRS and CDR2 YFSETQ. The CDR3 contains 16 residues. J gave up 6 bases and V 0 bases, and 7 bases lay outside the gene matches. Here the CDR3 reads CASSLGGTSLFNEQFF. In DNA, the CDR3 is TGCGCCAGCAGCTTGGGGGGGACTAGCCTTTTCAATGAGCAGTTCTTC.

J is TRBJ2-2 and V is TRBV3-1, with 8 bases identical to TRBD2. The CDR3 length is 14 residues. Trimming took 6 bases from V and 8 from J; bases not matched to a gene: 8. CDR1 LGHDT and CDR2 YNNKEL come from the germline V gene (reference sequence). The CDR3 DNA follows: TGTGCCAGCAGTTATACCGGGACTAGGGGGGAGCTGTTTTTT. This sequence encodes CASSYTGTRGELFF.

This clonotype occurred many times. The V call is TRBV7-2, the J call TRBJ1-2; D is unresolved. The ends were cut back, 3 bases at V and 0 bases at J, with 8 bases in the middle. CDR1 is SGHTA, CDR2 FQGNSA, per germline. The CDR3 runs 14 residues. The CDR3 spells CASSFLGTNYGYTF. DNA for the CDR3: TGTGCCAGCAGCTTCCTAGGGACTAACTATGGCTACACCTTC.

The chain is built from TRBV20-1 and TRBJ2-1, with D perhaps matching TRBD2 (6 bases). Trimming removed 4 bases from V and 0 bases from J, with 10 bases in between. Germline loops: CDR1 DFQATT, CDR2 SNEGSKA (reference sequence). The CDR3 has 14 residues. CDR3 in DNA: TGCAGTGCTACCTCGGGAGTCTCCTACAATGAGCAGTTCTTC. Residues: CSATSGVSYNEQFF.

This clonotype was counted many times. V is TRBV10-3 and J is TRBJ1-2; the match to TRBD1 covers 7 bases. This CDR3 contains 12 residues. From germline, CDR1 is ENHRY and CDR2 SYGVKD. The J segment lost 4 bases and the V segment lost 10 bases, leaving 6 bases of the junction unmatched. In nucleotides, the CDR3 is TGTGCCACACGACAGGGATCCTATGGCTACACCTTC. This encodes CATRQGSYGYTF.

This clonotype was observed a handful of times. The chain links TRBV6-1 to TRBJ2-7; D is perhaps TRBD1 (5 bases). V dropped 7 bases and J dropped 1 base, with 14 bases sitting between them. The CDR3 sequence is 14 residues long. Germline V gene lookup returns CDR1 MNHNS and CDR2 SASEGT. CDR3 DNA sequence: TGTGCCAGCACCCTTACTTCAGGGTCCTACGAGCAGTACTTC. Translating gives CASTLTSGSYEQYF.

The chain couples TRBV19 to TRBJ1-5; D remains unclear. Looked up from germline, CDR1 is LNHDA and CDR2 is SQIVND (reference sequence). There are 11 residues in the CDR3. The germline V and J ends were trimmed by 5 bases and 9 bases, with 8 bases remaining between them. The CDR3 DNA is TGTGCCAGTAGTGAGGGTGGGCCCCAGCATTTT. The encoded protein is CASSEGGPQHF.

A remark on this clonotype: One base away lies a much larger clone, so this may be a sequencing read error. The chain is built from TRBV3-1 and TRBJ2-7; 11 positions agree with TRBD2. The CDR3 length is 15 residues. The germline V gene encodes CDR1 LGHDT and CDR2 YNNKEL (reference sequence). V shed 7 bases, J shed 7 bases, and the junction held 12 bases outside the gene matches. The CDR3 spells CASKDQSSGRNEQYF. As DNA, the CDR3 is TGTGCCAGCAAAGACCAATCTAGCGGGAGGAATGAGCAGTACTTC.

This chain links TRBV7-9 with TRBJ1-2; TRBD1 matches 7 bases. V was clipped by 4 bases and J by 8 bases; unmatched bases: 10. The CDR3 sequence is 14 residues long. Germline CDR1 reads SEHNR; CDR2 reads FQNEAQ (reference sequence). CDR3 region: CASSSPSLRGGYTF. The CDR3 bases are TGTGCCAGCAGCTCGCCCTCTCTCAGGGGGGGCTACACCTTC. The full variable domain, its missing parts supplied by reference TRBV7-9 and TRBJ1-2, is DTGVSQNPRHKITKRGQNVTFRCDPISEHNRLYWYRQTLGQGPEFLTYFQNEAQLEKSRLLSDRFSAERPKGSFSTLEIQRTEQGDSAMYLCASSSPSLRGGYTFGSGTRLTVV.

This clonotype has a handful of counts. CDR3 nucleotide sequence: TGCGCCAGCAGCTCCACCCGGGGACCTCTCTATGGCTACACCTTC. As protein: CASSSTRGPLYGYTF. V gene TRBV5-1 combines with J gene TRBJ1-2; TRBD1 might be the D (5 bases). The CDR3 totals 15 residues. Trimming left V 3 bases short and J 4 bases short, with 16 bases between. The germline gives CDR1 SGHRS, CDR2 YFSETQ.

The chain has TRBV3-1 and TRBJ1-2, with D unclear. Deletions cut 4 bases from V and 4 bases from J, with 19 bases between. This CDR3 has 16 amino acids. CDR1 and CDR2 from the germline V gene are LGHDT and YNNKEL (reference sequence). The CDR3 nucleotides read TGTGCCAGCAGCCCTCACGACGAAGGGCGTTCCTATGGCTACACCTTC. As protein: CASSPHDEGRSYGYTF.

The rearrangement joins TRBV27 to TRBJ1-3; D perhaps matches TRBD1 (5 bases). The CDR3 has 15 amino acids. The germline V gene encodes CDR1 MNHEY and CDR2 SMNVEV (reference sequence). The V end lost 5 bases, the J end lost 2 bases, and 13 bases lay between the germline ends. The CDR3 DNA follows: TGTGCCAGCAGTCCGGCGACAGCAACTGGAAACACCATATATTTT. The encoded protein is CASSPATATGNTIYF.

The J gene is TRBJ1-2, the V gene TRBV7-2, with 7 bases fitting TRBD1. CDR1 is SGHTA and CDR2 is FQGNSA in the germline V gene. The J segment lost 3 bases and the V segment lost 1 base, leaving 11 bases of the junction unmatched. The CDR3 is 17 amino acids. The chain's CDR3 is CASSLDPPRTGYYGYTF. The CDR3 DNA reads TGTGCCAGCAGCTTAGATCCCCCGCGGACAGGATACTATGGCTACACCTTC.

The chain has TRBV20-1 and TRBJ2-7; TRBD1 agrees at 7 bases. CDR3 length: 16 amino acids. Germline V gives CDR1 DFQATT, CDR2 SNEGSKA (reference sequence). Unmatched junction bases numbered 13, after V lost 2 bases and J lost 3 bases. CDR3 sequence (DNA): TGCAGTGCTAGACGCTCCGACAGGGTACGGGGCTACGAGCAGTACTTC. Residues: CSARRSDRVRGYEQYF.

The sample holds many counts of this clonotype. This sequence joins TRBV28 and TRBJ2-5; 7 bases map to TRBD1. The ends lost 6 bases at V and 5 bases at J; junction bases unmatched: 9. This CDR3 is 14 amino acids long. Germline values: CDR1 MDHEN, CDR2 SYDVKM. The CDR3 nucleotides read TGTGCCAGCAGCTCGGACAGGTACTGGGAGACCCAGTACTTC. It is translated as CASSSDRYWETQYF.

The table lists this clonotype with a few counts. The J gene is TRBJ1-6, the V gene TRBV10-3; D is ambiguous. The V gene lost 7 bases and the J gene lost 5 bases, with 9 bases spanning the gap. CDR1 ENHRY and CDR2 SYGVKD come from the germline V gene. The CDR3 loop spans 13 amino acids. The CDR3 loop is CAINGGDNSPLHF. In DNA, the CDR3 is TGTGCCATCAACGGTGGGGATAATTCACCCCTCCACTTT.